The TCR beta chain under discussion was sequenced for a study of early T cells in non-severe SARS-CoV-2 infection. Study-level information: The chains were unpaired, and the sequenced material was bulk RNA from unsorted whole blood. General observations from the study: VDJdb-based matching was biased toward anti-spike CD8 responses and missed private and CD4 specificities.

Individual cDNA molecules were tagged with unique molecular identifiers. TCRdb processed the 5' RACE reads anew with MiXCR; each CDR3 protein has one entry. The top ten hold around 6.6% of the sample, which has some 77,000 distinct CDR3 sequences, 5% seen once. This clonotype has only a few counts. Antigen specificity is unknown. This CDR3 has 14 amino acids. Germline V CDR1 and CDR2: SEHNR, FQNEAQ (reference sequence). Trimming at V came to 4 bases and at J to 5 bases, leaving 4 bases not matched to a gene. V usage is TRBV7-9 and J usage is TRBJ1-1, with TRBD1 identical over 10 bases. The sequencing used whole blood, collected at baseline. The source of this sequence is an adult who was a healthcare worker with PCR-confirmed SARS-CoV-2 infection or an uninfected control (not recorded which). The CDR3: CASSSPGQGTEAFF. CDR3 sequence (DNA): TGTGCCAGCAGCTCACCGGGACAGGGGACTGAAGCTTTCTTT.